Below are 2 T cell receptor beta chains sequenced from a single sample in a study of cytomegalovirus exposure and HLA in healthy donors. The PCR ran on 60 Vbeta and 13 Jbeta primers. Data came from immunoSEQ multiplex PCR; TCRdb stores just in-frame clones and leaves some out. Of 85,000 to 130,000 clones in the sample, almost 80% were seen once. The sample taken for sequencing was PBMCs. All receptors come from a man aged 55 to 70 in good health and CMV-seropositive.

The genes are TRBV4-3 and TRBJ1-1; D is uncertain. V dropped 5 bases and J dropped 7 bases, with 11 bases sitting between them. Germline loops: CDR1 LGHNA, CDR2 YSLEER. The CDR3 totals 12 residues. In nucleotides, the CDR3 is TGCGCCAGCAGCTTCCAGGTCGGTGAAGCTTTCTTT. It translates to CASSFQVGEAFF.

This chain joins TRBV4-1 and TRBJ1-2; D is possibly TRBD1 (6 bases). CDR1 MGHRA and CDR2 YSYEKL come from the germline V gene. CDR3 length equals 13 residues. The V end was cut by 4 bases, the J end by 2 bases, with 8 bases between. CDR3 sequence (DNA): TGCGCCAGCAGCCCCCAGGGGAACTATGGCTACACCTTC. Translated: CASSPQGNYGYTF.